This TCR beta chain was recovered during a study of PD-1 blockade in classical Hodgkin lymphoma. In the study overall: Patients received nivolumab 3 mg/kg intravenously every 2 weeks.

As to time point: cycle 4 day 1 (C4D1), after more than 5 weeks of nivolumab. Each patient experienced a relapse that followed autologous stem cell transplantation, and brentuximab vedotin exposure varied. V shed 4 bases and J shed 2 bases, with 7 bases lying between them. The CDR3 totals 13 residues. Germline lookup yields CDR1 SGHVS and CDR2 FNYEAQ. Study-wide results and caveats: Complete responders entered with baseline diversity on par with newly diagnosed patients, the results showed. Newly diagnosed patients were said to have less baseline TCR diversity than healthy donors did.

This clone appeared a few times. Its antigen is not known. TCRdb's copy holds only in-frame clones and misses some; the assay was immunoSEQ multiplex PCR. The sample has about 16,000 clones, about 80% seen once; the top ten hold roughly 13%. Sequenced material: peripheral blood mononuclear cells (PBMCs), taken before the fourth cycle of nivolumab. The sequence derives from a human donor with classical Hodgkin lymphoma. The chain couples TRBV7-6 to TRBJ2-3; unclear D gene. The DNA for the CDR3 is TGTGCCAGCAGCTCCCAGACCACAGATACGCAGTATTTT. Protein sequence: CASSSQTTDTQYF. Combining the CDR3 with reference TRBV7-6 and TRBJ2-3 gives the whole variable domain GAGVSQSPRYKVTKRGQDVALRCDPISGHVSLYWYRQALGQGPEFLTYFNYEAQQDKSGLPNDRFSAERPEGSISTLTIQRTEQRDSAMYRCASSSQTTDTQYFGPGTRLTVL.